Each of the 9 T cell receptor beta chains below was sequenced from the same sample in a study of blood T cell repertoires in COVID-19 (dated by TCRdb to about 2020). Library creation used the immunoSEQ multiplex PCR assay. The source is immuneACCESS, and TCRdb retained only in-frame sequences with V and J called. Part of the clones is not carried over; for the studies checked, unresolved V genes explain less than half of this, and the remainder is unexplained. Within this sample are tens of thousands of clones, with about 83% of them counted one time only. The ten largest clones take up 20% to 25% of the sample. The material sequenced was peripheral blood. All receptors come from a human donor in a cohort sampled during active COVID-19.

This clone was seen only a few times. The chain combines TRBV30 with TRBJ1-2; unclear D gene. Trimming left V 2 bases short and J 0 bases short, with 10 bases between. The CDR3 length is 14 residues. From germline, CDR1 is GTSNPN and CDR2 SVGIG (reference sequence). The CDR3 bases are TGTGCCTGGAGTCGAGGAAGAGCTAACTATGGCTACACCTTC. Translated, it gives CAWSRGRANYGYTF.

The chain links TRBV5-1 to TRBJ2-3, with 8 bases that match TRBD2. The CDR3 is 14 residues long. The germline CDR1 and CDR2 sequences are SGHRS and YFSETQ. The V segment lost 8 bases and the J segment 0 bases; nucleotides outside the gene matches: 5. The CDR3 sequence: CASKTGGSTDTQYF. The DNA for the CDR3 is TGCGCCAGTAAGACGGGGGGGAGCACAGATACGCAGTATTTT.

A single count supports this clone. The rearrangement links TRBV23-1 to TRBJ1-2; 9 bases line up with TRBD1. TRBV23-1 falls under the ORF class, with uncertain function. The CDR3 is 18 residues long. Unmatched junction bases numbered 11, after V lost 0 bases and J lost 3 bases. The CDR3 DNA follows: TGCGCCAGCAGTCAATCAAGTTTGACGACAGGGGGGCACTATGGCTACACCTTC. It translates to CASSQSSLTTGGHYGYTF.

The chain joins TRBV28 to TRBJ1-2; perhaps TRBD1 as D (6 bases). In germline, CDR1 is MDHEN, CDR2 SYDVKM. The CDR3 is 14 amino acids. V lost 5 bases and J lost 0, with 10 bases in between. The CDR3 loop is CASSQGISNYGYTF. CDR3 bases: TGTGCCAGCAGTCAGGGGATATCTAACTATGGCTACACCTTC.

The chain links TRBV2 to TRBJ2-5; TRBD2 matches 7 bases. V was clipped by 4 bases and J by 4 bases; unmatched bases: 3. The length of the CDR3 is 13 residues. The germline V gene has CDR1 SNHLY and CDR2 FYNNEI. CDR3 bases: TGTGCCAGCAGTGGGGAGGGGCGAGAGACCCAGTACTTC. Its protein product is CASSGEGRETQYF.

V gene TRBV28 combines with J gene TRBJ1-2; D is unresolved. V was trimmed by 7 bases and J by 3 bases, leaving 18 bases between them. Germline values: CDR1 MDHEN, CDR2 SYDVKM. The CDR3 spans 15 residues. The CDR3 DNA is TGTGCCAGCAAACTACCCGCGGCGGTACACTATGGCTACACCTTC. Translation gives CASKLPAAVHYGYTF.

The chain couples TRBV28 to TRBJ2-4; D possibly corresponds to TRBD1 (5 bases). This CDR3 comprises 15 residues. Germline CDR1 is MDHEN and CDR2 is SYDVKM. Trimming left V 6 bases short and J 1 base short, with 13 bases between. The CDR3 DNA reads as TGTGCCAGCAGAGGGCGACAGTTGGCCAAAAACATTCAGTACTTC. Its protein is CASRGRQLAKNIQYF.

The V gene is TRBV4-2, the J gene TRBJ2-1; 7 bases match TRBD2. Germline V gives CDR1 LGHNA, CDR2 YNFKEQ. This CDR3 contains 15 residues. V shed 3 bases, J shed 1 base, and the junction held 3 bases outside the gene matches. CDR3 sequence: CASSQGGVSYNEQFF. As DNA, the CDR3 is TGTGCCAGCAGCCAGGGAGGGGTGTCCTACAATGAGCAGTTCTTC.

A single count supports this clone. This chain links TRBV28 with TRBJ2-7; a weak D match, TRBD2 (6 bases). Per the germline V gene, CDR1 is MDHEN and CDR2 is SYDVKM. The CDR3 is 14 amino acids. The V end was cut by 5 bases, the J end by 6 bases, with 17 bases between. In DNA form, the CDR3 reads TGTGCCAGCAGTCTTGGGGACTGGTCGGGCGAGCAGTACTTC. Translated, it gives CASSLGDWSGEQYF.